The entry below describes one T cell receptor beta chain. This specimen comes from a study of blood T cell repertoires in COVID-19. In the original workflow: Amplified reference gene primers provided the basis for estimating nucleated cell counts. Sequenced by immunoSEQ multiplex PCR; TCRdb stores in-frame clones only, minus some. For V, J and clone size, that table is used; D and trimming come from the DNA. This table holds about 110,000 clones, 65% to 80% found once. This receptor was taken from an older woman with acute or convalescent COVID-19. The sequencing input was peripheral blood.

CDR3 DNA sequence: TGTGCCAGCAGTTTACCCTCGGACAGGAGATACATGACTGAAGCTTTCTTT. Its translation: CASSLPSDRRYMTEAFF. The chain employs TRBV28 and TRBJ1-1; 7 bases are shared with TRBD1. The V gene end was trimmed by 2 bases and the J gene end by 5 bases; junction bases not matched to a gene: 14. The CDR3 loop spans 17 amino acids. CDR1 is MDHEN and CDR2 is SYDVKM in the germline V gene.